What follows describes a single T cell receptor (beta chain). Its antigen is currently unknown. Authors of the study amplified TCR beta CDR3 regions from RNA transcripts. Carried out on the TCR CDR3, a first-round RT-PCR used the HTBI primer set. TCRdb redid the calling of the multiplex PCR reads with MiXCR, one entry per CDR3 protein. The sample contains around 700,000 distinct CDR3 sequences, around 20% of which appear only once. Germline V lookup: CDR1 SGHNT, CDR2 YYREEE (reference sequence). With 4 bases clipped from V and 1 base from J, the junction kept 5 bases outside the gene matches. The CDR3 consists of 15 residues. The sample is drawn from a study of T cells in Graves' hyperthyroidism and ophthalmopathy. On the study more broadly: Peripheral blood was secured at the point of initial diagnosis, before any treatment.

PBMCs were derived from around 10 ml fresh peripheral blood. Study-wide points: Most thyroid clonotypes with frequency above 0.001 were detected in blood. Model output signaled ophthalmopathy a median about seven months ahead of onset.

The sequencing sample was made of blood. The TCR comes from a woman aged 50 to 60 with Graves' hyperthyroidism that later progressed to Graves' ophthalmopathy. V gene TRBV5-4 combines with J gene TRBJ1-1, with 9 nucleotides matching TRBD1. The CDR3 here is CASSLQGAWNTEAFF. CDR3 nucleotides: TGTGCCAGCAGCCTACAGGGGGCCTGGAACACTGAAGCTTTCTTT.